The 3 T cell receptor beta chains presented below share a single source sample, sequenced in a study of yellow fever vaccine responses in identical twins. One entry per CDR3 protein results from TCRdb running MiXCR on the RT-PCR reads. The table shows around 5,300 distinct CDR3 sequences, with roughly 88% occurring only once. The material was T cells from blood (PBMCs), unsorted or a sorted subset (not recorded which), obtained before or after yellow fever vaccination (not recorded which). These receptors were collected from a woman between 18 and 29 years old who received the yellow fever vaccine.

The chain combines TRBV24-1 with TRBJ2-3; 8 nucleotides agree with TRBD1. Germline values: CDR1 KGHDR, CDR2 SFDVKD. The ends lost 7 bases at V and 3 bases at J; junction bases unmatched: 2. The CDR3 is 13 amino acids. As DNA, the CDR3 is TGTGCCACCAGACGGACAGGGACAGATACGCAGTATTTT. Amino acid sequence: CATRRTGTDTQYF.

The chain's CDR3 is CSAENEKLFF. In DNA form, the CDR3 reads TGCAGCGCCGAAAATGAAAAACTGTTTTTT. This chain connects TRBV29-1 to TRBJ1-4, with unresolved D. CDR3 length: 10 amino acids. The V end lost 7 bases, the J end lost 5 bases, and 5 bases lay between the germline ends. Germline V gene data show CDR1 as SQVTM and CDR2 as ANQGSEA.

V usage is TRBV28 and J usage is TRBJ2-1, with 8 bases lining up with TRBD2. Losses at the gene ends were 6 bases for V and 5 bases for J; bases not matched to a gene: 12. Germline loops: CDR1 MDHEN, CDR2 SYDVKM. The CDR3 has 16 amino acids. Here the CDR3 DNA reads TGTGCCAGCAGGTTAGCGGGACTAGACCACAACAATGAGCAGTTCTTC. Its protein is CASRLAGLDHNNEQFF.